The present TCR beta chain was sequenced within a study of cytomegalovirus exposure and HLA in healthy donors. About the research overall: From HLA-typed donors, an early data release held tens of millions of unique TCRs.

The CDR3 spans 14 residues. PCR employed 60 Vbeta and 13 Jbeta primers. The assay was immunoSEQ multiplex PCR, and TCRdb's table has in-frame clones only and misses some. Of some 190,000 clones in the sample, more than 70% were seen once. Study-level findings and limits: Per a prior analysis, the majority of TCR beta V segments were productive roughly 90% or roughly 30% of the time. A later analysis reportedly found that, within productive TCRs, an Asian-associated ancestry cluster had fewer N-insertions than the mean observed across the roughly 700 donors.

Remarks on this clone: Its matching antigen is unknown.

This TCR came from a young man in good health and CMV-seropositive. Source material: PBMCs. The V gene is TRBV21-1, the J gene TRBJ2-7; TRBD2 is taken as the D call from the table, unchecked against the DNA. TRBV21-1 is deemed a pseudogene. The CDR3 region has the DNA TGTGCCAGCAGCAAAGCCCTTCGGGGCTACGAGCAGTACTTC. Amino acid sequence: CASSKALRGYEQYF.